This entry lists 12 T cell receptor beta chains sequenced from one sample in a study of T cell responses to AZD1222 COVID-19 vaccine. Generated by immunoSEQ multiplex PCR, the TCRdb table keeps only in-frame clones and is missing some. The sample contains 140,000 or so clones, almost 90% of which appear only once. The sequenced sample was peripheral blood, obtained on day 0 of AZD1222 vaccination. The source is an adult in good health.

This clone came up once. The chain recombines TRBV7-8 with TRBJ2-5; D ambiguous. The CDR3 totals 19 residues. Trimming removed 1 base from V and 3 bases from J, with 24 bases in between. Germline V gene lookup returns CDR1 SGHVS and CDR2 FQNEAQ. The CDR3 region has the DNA TGTGCCAGCAGCTTAGACCCCCCAGCCGTAGTAGCCGGTAAAGAGACCCAGTACTTC. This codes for CASSLDPPAVVAGKETQYF.

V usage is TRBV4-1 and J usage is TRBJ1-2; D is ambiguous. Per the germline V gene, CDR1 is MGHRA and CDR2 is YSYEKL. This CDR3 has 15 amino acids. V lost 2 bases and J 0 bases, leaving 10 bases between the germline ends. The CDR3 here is CASSQIPGANYGYTF. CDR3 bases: TGCGCCAGCAGCCAAATCCCAGGAGCTAACTATGGCTACACCTTC.

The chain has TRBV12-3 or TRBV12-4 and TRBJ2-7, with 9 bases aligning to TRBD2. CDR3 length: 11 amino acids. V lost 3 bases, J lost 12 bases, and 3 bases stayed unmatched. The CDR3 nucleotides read TGTGCCAGCAGTTTTAGCGGGAGTCTGTACTTC. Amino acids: CASSFSGSLYF.

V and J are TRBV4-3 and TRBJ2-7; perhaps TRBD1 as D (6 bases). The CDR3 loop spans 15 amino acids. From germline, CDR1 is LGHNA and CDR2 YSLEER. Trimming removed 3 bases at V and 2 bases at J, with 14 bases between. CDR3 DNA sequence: TGCGCCAGCAGCCACAACAGGGCACCCACCTACGAGCAGTACTTC. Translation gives CASSHNRAPTYEQYF.

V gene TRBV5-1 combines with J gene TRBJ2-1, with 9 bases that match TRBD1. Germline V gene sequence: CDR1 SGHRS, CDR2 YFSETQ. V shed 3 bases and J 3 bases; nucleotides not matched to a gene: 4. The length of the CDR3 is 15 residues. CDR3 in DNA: TGCGCCAGCAGCTCGGGACAGGGCGGCTACAATGAGCAGTTCTTC. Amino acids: CASSSGQGGYNEQFF.

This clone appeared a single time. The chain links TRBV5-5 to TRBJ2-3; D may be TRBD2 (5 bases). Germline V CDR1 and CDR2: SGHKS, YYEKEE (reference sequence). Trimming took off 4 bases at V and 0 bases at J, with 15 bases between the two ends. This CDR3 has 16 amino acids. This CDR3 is CASSPVGGHSTDTQYF. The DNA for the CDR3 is TGTGCCAGCAGCCCTGTCGGCGGGCATAGCACAGATACGCAGTATTTT.

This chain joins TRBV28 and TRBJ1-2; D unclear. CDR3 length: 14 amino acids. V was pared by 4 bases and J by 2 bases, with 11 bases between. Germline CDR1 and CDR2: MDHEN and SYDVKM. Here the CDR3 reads CASSSGPANYGYTF. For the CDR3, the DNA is TGTGCCAGCAGTTCCGGGCCCGCGAACTATGGCTACACCTTC.

This CDR3 is CATSREASGNTGELFF. The CDR3 DNA follows: TGTGCCACCAGCAGAGAGGCTAGCGGCAACACCGGGGAGCTGTTTTTT. V and J are TRBV15 and TRBJ2-2; TRBD2 matches 7 bases. This CDR3 contains 16 residues. CDR1 LNHNV and CDR2 YYDKDF come from the germline V gene (reference sequence). Trimming removed 0 bases from V and 2 bases from J; junction bases left unmatched: 3.

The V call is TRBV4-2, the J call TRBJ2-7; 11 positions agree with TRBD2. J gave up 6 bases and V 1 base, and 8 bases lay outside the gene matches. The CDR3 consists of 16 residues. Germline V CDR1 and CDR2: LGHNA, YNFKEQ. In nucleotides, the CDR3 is TGTGCCAGCAGCCAAGTAGGCCTAGCGGGAGGTTTCGAGCAGTACTTC. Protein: CASSQVGLAGGFEQYF.

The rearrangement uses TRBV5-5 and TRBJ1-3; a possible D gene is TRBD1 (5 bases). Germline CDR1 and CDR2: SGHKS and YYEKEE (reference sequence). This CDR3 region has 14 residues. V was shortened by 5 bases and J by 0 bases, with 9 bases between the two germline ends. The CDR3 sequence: CASSQTASGNTIYF. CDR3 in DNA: TGTGCCAGCAGTCAGACAGCCTCTGGAAACACCATATATTTT.

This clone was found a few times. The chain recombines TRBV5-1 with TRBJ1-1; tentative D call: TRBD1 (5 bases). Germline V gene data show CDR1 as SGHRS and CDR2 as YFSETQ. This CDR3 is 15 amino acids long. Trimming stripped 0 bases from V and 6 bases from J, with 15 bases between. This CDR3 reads CASSLGGTGAAEAFF. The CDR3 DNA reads TGCGCCAGCAGCTTGGGTGGCACTGGGGCGGCTGAAGCTTTCTTT.

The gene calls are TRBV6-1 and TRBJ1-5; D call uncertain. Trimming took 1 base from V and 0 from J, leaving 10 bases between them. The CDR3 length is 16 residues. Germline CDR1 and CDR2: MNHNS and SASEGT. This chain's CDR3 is CASSEGGGFSNQPQHF. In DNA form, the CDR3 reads TGTGCCAGCAGTGAAGGGGGAGGATTTAGCAATCAGCCCCAGCATTTT.